The 4 T cell receptor beta chains below were found in one sample sequenced in a study of post-analysis software for immune sequencing data. Findings and caveats of the study: Higher frequency in patients than in controls was seen for five TRBV segments, with TRBV5-6, TRBV5-1 and TRBV20-1 among them.

Unique-molecular-identifier-tagged TCR beta cDNA libraries were used. TCRdb re-called the PCR reads with MiXCR, one entry per CDR3 protein. The table lists approximately 630,000 distinct CDR3 sequences, 55% to 60% of them singletons. These receptors have no known antigen. The material sequenced was blood. The origin of the receptors is a girl aged 2 to 9 with multiple sclerosis.

The chain uses TRBV5-6 and TRBJ2-1; D not certain. V gave up 7 bases and J gave up 0 bases, with 5 bases separating them. The CDR3 is 12 amino acids. Germline CDR1 reads SGHDT; CDR2 reads YYEEEE. CDR3 sequence reads: CASGSSYNEQFF. The CDR3 region has the DNA TGTGCCAGCGGTAGCTCCTACAATGAGCAGTTCTTC.

The chain carries TRBV29-1 and TRBJ2-1; 7 positions agree with TRBD2. V gave up 4 bases and J gave up 12 bases; unmatched junction bases: 12. Per germline, CDR1 SQVTM and CDR2 ANQGSEA. The CDR3 sequence is 13 residues long. The CDR3 loop reads CSVGVAGGLGQFF. Written as DNA, the CDR3 is TGCAGCGTTGGCGTAGCGGGCGGACTCGGGCAGTTCTTC.

This chain joins TRBV20-1 and TRBJ2-7; 11 bases map to TRBD2. J lost 6 bases, V lost 1 base, and 8 bases had no gene match. The CDR3 covers 15 residues. Germline-derived CDR1 and CDR2 are DFQATT and SNEGSKA (reference sequence). CDR3: CSARVPLAGVGEQYF. DNA of the CDR3: TGCAGTGCTAGAGTTCCACTAGCGGGAGTAGGCGAGCAGTACTTC.

V usage is TRBV20-1 and J usage is TRBJ2-3, with D unclear. V was shortened by 1 base and J by 2 bases, with 4 bases between the two germline ends. CDR1 is DFQATT, CDR2 SNEGSKA, per germline (reference sequence). CDR3 length: 12 amino acids. The CDR3 region is CSARVNTDTQYF. CDR3 in DNA: TGCAGTGCTAGAGTCAACACAGATACGCAGTATTTT.